The clone carrying this T cell receptor beta chain has a handful of counts. Its cognate antigen is unknown. These data belong to a study of T cell repertoires in cytomegalovirus infection. The CDR3 loop spans 11 amino acids. V dropped 8 bases and J dropped 5 bases, with 9 bases sitting between them. TCRdb re-analysed the reads in MiXCR, keeping a single row per CDR3 protein. Among 300,000 or so distinct CDR3 sequences listed, approximately 25% were seen once. The source material was cultured PBMCs, sampled from culture after CMV antigen stimulation. The chain carries TRBV12-3 or TRBV12-4 and TRBJ2-5; D is perhaps TRBD2 (6 bases). This TCR derives from a human donor in good health (CMV status not recorded). Some clones in this sample may be carry-over from other donors' samples. The CDR3, as DNA: TGTGCCAGCCGGGGGAGGGAGACCCAGTACTTC. Protein product: CASRGRETQYF.